The sequence of this T cell receptor (beta chain) was determined in a study (dated by TCRdb to the mid-2010s). General notes on the study: The study examined whether tumor-infiltrating Tregs in breast cancer are drawn from blood Tregs or arise in situ by conversion from other CD4+ T cell subsets. Overall results and qualifications from the work: Tumor memory CD4+ T cell TCR gene usage was found to cluster with blood and lymph node memory CD4+ cells and with lymph node naive CD4+ cells. Validation in the larger cohort was restricted to a single TCR beta V-J rearrangement rather than whole repertoires. The greatest overlap of tumor-infiltrating Treg TCR alpha and beta sequences was observed with tumor naive CD4+ T cells, followed by blood naive CD4+ T cells.

According to the germline V gene (reference sequence), CDR1 reads MNHNY and CDR2 reads SVGAGI. V is cut back by 5 bases and J by 9 bases, with 7 bases in the junction unmatched. The CDR3 measures 14 amino acids from cysteine to phenylalanine. Only the CDR3 part of the read is kept: 42 bases, read in frame from the first base. Amplification of full-length TCR variable regions was done by 5' RACE PCR using constant-region reverse primers, and this step was followed by semi-nested PCR with Nested Universal Primer A. The ReliaPrep RNA Cell Miniprep System was used to extract total RNA, which was then reverse transcribed into 5'RACE-ready cDNA with the SMARTer RACE 5'/3' Kit. Multiplex adaptors were used to barcode the full-length TCR alpha and beta libraries, which were then sequenced on an Illumina MiSeq. In the authors' own workflow: For each of nine subset-tissue groups, sequencing data from the five patients were pooled, and the groups were then compared using unsupervised clustering of TCR gene usage. Repertoire similarity was calculated with the Morisita-Horn index, weighting shared sequences by their contribution to each repertoire. TCRdb trimmed the raw reads at Q25, called clones with MiXCR and kept productive beta chains. When rows share a CDR3 protein, they turn into one entry using the most common DNA and genes. These V and J calls rely on TCRdb rather than the paper's analysis. The sample table lists some 64,000 distinct CDR3 sequences, around a fifth of them with a count of one. The ten largest account for about 3% of the sample.

This clonotype has a handful of counts. Its antigen is unknown. It has no much larger one-base neighbor in the sample; base qualities were not kept. CD4+CD45RO+CD25- cells were isolated as memory CD4+ T cells. Tregs, naive and memory CD4+ T cells from tumor, blood and ipsilateral draining lymph nodes of a few breast cancer patients underwent full-length TCR alpha and beta sequencing. Tumor tissue and lymph nodes from ipsilateral axillary dissection were perfused with PBS, minced and digested with collagenase I and hyaluronidase. Mononuclear cells from lymph nodes or roughly 50 ml of peripheral blood were isolated by Ficoll density gradient centrifugation. A purity exceeding 90% was confirmed by FACS for the sorted cell populations.

This chain joins TRBV6-6 to TRBJ1-6; the junction holds 7 bases that match TRBD1. Input material: memory CD4+ T cells sorted from a lymph node. What the cell subset or site label conveys for this sample: memory CD4+ T cells, CD4+CD45RO+CD25-. The TCR originated in a female donor with breast cancer. The CDR3 loop reads CASSGTRGRSPLHF. The nucleotide sequence reads TGTGCCAGCAGTGGAACGAGGGGGCGTTCACCCCTCCACTTT.